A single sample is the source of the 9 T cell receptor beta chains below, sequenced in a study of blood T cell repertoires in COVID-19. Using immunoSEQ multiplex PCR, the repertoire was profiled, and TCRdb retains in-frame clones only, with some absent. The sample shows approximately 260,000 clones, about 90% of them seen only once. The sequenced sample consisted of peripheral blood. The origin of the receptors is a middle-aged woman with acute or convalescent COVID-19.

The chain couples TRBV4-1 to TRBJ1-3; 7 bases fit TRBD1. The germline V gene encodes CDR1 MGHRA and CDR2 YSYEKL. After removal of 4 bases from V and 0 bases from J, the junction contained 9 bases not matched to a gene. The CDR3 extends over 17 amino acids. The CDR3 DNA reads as TGCGCCAGCAGCCCTACAGGGGTGGCAGGCTCTGGAAACACCATATATTTT. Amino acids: CASSPTGVAGSGNTIYF.

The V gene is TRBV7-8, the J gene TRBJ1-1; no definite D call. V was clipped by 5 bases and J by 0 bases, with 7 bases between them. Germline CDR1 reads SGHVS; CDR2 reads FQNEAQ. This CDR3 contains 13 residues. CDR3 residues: CASSPMVNTEAFF. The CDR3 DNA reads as TGTGCCAGCAGCCCTATGGTGAACACTGAAGCTTTCTTT.

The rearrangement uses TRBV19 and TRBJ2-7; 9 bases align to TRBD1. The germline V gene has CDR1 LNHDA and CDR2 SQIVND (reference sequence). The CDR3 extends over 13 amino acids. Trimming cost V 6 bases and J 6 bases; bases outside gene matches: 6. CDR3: CASSQQGAGEQYV. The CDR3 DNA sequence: TGTGCCAGTAGCCAACAGGGGGCCGGCGAGCAGTACGTC.

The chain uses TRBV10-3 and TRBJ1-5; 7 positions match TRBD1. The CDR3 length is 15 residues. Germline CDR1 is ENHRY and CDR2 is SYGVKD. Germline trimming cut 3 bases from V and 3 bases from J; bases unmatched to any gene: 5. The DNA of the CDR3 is TGTGCCATCAGTGAATCCCAGGGGGTCAATCAGCCCCAGCATTTT. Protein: CAISESQGVNQPQHF.

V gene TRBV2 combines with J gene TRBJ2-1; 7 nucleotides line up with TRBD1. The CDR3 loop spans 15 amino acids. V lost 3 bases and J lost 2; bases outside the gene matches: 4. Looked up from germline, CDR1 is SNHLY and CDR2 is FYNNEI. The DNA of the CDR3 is TGTGCCAGCAGTGAGCGGCAGGGGGCCTACAATGAGCAGTTCTTC. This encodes CASSERQGAYNEQFF.

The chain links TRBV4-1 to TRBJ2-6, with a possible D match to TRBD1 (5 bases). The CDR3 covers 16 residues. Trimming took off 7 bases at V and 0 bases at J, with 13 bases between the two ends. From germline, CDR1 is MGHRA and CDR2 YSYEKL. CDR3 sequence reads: CASTRTGPSGANVLTF. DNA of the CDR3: TGCGCCAGCACGCGTACAGGCCCCTCTGGGGCCAACGTCCTGACTTTC.

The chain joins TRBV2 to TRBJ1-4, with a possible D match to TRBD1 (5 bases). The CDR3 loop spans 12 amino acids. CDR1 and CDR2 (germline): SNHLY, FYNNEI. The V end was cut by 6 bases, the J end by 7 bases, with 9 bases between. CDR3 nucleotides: TGTGCCAGCAGGGGGCTAAGTGAAAAACTGTTTTTT. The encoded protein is CASRGLSEKLFF.

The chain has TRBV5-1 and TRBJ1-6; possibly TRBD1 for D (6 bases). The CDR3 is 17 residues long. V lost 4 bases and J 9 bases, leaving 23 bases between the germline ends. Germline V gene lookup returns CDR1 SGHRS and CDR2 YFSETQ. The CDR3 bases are TGCGCCAGCAGCCCAGGTTTAAGGCAGGGGACGCGTTCACCCCTCCACTTT. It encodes CASSPGLRQGTRSPLHF.

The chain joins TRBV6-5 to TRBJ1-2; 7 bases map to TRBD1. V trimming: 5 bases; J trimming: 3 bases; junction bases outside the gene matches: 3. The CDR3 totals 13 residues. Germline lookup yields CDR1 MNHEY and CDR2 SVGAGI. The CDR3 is CASSTGDYYGYTF. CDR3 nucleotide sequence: TGTGCCAGCAGTACAGGGGATTACTATGGCTACACCTTC.